This TCR beta chain is drawn from a study of T cells in Graves' hyperthyroidism and ophthalmopathy. Study conclusions and caveats: Ophthalmopathy and stable hyperthyroidism were separated by a 13 V-J model. Most thyroid clonotypes that were expanded above 0.001 also turned up in blood.

There are many counts of this clonotype. Its specificity is unknown. With 1 base removed from V and 2 bases from J, the gap between germline ends came to 5 bases. Germline values: CDR1 DFQATT, CDR2 SNEGSKA (reference sequence). This CDR3 is 13 amino acids long. Researchers took RNA transcripts and amplified the TCR beta CDR3 regions from them. The study used the HTBI primer set for a first-round RT-PCR of the TCR CDR3. TCRdb re-analysed the multiplex PCR reads in MiXCR, keeping a single row per CDR3 protein. The profile shows a few hundred thousand distinct CDR3 sequences, roughly 15% of them singletons.

The material sequenced was blood. The clonotype originates from a woman aged 25 to 39 with Graves' ophthalmopathy. V is TRBV20-1 and J is TRBJ1-4; no clear D. The CDR3: CSARGGTNEKLFF. The CDR3 nucleotides read TGCAGTGCTAGAGGTGGTACTAATGAAAAACTGTTTTTT.